Below, 8 T cell receptor beta chains from the same sample are listed, as sequenced in a study of blood T cell repertoires in COVID-19. Libraries were prepared by immunoSEQ multiplex PCR; TCRdb keeps only in-frame clonotypes and omits some of them. Among around 230,000 clones listed, 75% to 85% were seen once. Sequenced sample: peripheral blood. Receptors originate from a middle-aged man who had recovered from COVID-19.

This chain connects TRBV5-1 to TRBJ2-7; D is unclear. There are 11 residues in the CDR3. Trimming took 5 bases from V and 1 from J, leaving 4 bases between them. In germline, CDR1 is SGHRS, CDR2 YFSETQ. CDR3 protein: CASRLSYEQYF. In DNA, the CDR3 is TGCGCCAGCAGGTTATCCTACGAGCAGTACTTC.

The rearrangement links TRBV9 to TRBJ2-5; 7 nucleotides match TRBD1. The CDR3 is made up of 17 amino acids. V shed 2 bases, J shed 2 bases, and the junction held 12 bases outside the gene matches. The germline CDR1 and CDR2 sequences are SGDLS and YYNGEE. The CDR3 sequence: CASSVSFSTGPQETQYF. CDR3 bases: TGTGCCAGCAGCGTCTCCTTCTCGACAGGGCCTCAAGAGACCCAGTACTTC.

This sequence joins TRBV7-2 and TRBJ2-2; 9 bases agree with TRBD1. The junction had 5 bases not matched to a gene; V was cut back by 1 base and J by 5 bases. This CDR3 comprises 16 residues. Germline CDR1 and CDR2: SGHTA and FQGNSA. The DNA of the CDR3 is TGTGCCAGCAGCTTAGTGGGGACAGGGTCAACCGGGGAGCTGTTTTTT. Translation gives CASSLVGTGSTGELFF.

This CDR3 reads CASSENRGMSYNEQFF. In DNA form, the CDR3 reads TGTGCCAGCAGTGAGAACAGGGGAATGTCCTACAATGAGCAGTTCTTC. This chain uses TRBV2 with TRBJ2-1, with 7 bases fitting TRBD1. The V and J ends lost 3 bases and 1 base, in that order; junction bases with no gene match: 6. The CDR3 length is 16 residues. Per the germline V gene, CDR1 is SNHLY and CDR2 is FYNNEI.

Only one count was recorded for this clone. The rearrangement links TRBV3-1 (or the pseudogene TRBV3-2) to TRBJ2-1, with TRBD2 matching 8 bases. After removal of 1 base from V and 4 bases from J, the junction contained 0 bases not matched to a gene. This CDR3 is 14 amino acids long. Germline CDR1 and CDR2: LGHDT and YNNKEL (reference sequence). The CDR3 region is CASSQAGGYNEQFF. CDR3 sequence (DNA): TGTGCCAGCAGCCAAGCGGGAGGGTACAATGAGCAGTTCTTC.

The chain is built from TRBV7-9 and TRBJ1-2; TRBD1 agrees at 11 bases. Germline CDR1 and CDR2: SEHNR and FQNEAQ (reference sequence). This CDR3 region has 13 residues. With 7 bases clipped from V and 7 bases from J, the junction kept 5 bases outside the gene matches. CDR3 bases: TGTGCCAGCAATCTGGGGACAGGGGGTGGCTACACCTTC. This gives the protein CASNLGTGGGYTF.

The CDR3 sequence: CASSQDGLSGYTF. CDR3 nucleotides: TGCGCCAGCAGCCAAGATGGGCTTAGTGGCTACACCTTC. This sequence joins TRBV4-3 and TRBJ1-2; D is ambiguous. The V end was cut by 0 bases, the J end by 7 bases, with 9 bases between. The V gene's germline CDR1 is LGHNA and CDR2 YSLEER. This CDR3 is built from 13 residues.

As DNA, the CDR3 is TGTGCCTGGACAAGCAGGTTCGAGCAGTACTTC. Residues: CAWTSRFEQYF. The chain couples TRBV30 to TRBJ2-7, with no clear D. Germline loops: CDR1 GTSNPN, CDR2 SVGIG (reference sequence). V lost 4 bases and J lost 6, with 10 bases in between. The CDR3 length is 11 residues.